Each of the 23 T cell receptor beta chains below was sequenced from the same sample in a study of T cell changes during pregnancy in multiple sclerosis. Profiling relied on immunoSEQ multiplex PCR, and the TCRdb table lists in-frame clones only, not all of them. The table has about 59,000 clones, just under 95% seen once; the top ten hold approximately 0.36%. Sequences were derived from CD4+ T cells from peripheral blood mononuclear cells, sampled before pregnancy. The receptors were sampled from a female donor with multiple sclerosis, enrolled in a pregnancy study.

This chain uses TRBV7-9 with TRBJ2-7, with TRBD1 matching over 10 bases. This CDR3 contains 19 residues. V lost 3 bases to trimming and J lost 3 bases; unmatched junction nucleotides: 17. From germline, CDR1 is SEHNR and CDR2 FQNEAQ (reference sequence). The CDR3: CASSFHRDRGLLYSYEQYF. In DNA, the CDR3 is TGTGCCAGCAGCTTTCACCGGGACAGGGGATTATTATATAGCTACGAGCAGTACTTC.

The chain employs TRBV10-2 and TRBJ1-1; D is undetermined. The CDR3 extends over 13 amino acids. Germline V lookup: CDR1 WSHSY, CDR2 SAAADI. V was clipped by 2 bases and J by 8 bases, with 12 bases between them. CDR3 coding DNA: TGCGCCAGCAGTGAGATTTTCGCGACAGAAGCTTTCTTT. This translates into CASSEIFATEAFF.

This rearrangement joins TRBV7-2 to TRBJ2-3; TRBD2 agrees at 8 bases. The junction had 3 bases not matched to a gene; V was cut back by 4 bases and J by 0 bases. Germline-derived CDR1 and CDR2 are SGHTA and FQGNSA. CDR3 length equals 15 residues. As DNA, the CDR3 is TGTGCCAGCAGCTCACGACTAGCGAGCACAGATACGCAGTATTTT. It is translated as CASSSRLASTDTQYF.

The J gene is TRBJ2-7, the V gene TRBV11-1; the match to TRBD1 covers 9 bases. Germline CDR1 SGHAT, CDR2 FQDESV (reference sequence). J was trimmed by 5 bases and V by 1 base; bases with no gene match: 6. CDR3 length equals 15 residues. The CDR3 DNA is TGTGCCAGCAGCTTAGACAGGGGGCTAGTAGACGAGCAGTACTTC. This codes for CASSLDRGLVDEQYF.

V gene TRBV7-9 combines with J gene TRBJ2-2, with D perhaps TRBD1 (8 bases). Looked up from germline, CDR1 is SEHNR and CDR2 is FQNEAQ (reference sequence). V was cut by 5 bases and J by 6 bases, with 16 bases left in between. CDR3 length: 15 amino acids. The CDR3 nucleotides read TGTGCCAGCAGCCCGCGGACAGGGAGGGCCGGGGAGCTGTTTTTT. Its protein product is CASSPRTGRAGELFF.

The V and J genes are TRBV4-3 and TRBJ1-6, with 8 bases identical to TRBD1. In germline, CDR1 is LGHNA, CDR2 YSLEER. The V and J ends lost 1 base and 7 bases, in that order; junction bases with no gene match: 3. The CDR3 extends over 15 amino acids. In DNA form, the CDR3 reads TGCGCCAGCAGCCAAGCTCCAGGGGGCAATTCACCCCTCCACTTT. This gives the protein CASSQAPGGNSPLHF.

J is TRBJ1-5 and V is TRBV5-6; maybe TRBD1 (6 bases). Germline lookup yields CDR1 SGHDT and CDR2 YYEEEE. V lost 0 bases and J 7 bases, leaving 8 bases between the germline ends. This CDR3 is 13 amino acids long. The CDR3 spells CASSLVGAQPQHF. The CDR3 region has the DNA TGTGCCAGCAGCTTGGTGGGGGCCCAGCCCCAGCATTTT.

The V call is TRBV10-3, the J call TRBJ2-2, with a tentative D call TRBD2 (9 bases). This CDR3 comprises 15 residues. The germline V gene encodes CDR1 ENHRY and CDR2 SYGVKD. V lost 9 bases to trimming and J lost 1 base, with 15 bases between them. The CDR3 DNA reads TGTGCCATGAGCGGGGGGACAGGGAACACCGGGGAGCTGTTTTTT. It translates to CAMSGGTGNTGELFF.

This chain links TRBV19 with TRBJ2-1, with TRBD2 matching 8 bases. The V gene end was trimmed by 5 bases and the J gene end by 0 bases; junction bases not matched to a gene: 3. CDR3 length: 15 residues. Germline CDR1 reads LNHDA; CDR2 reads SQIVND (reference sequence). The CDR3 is CASSLSGNSYNEQFF. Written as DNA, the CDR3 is TGTGCCAGTAGTCTTAGCGGGAACTCCTACAATGAGCAGTTCTTC.

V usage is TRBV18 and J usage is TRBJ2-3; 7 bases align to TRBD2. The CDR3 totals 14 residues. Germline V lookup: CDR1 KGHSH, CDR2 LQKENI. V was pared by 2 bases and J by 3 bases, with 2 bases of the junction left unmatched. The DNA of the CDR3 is TGTGCCAGCTCACCAGCGGGAGTAACAGATACGCAGTATTTT. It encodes CASSPAGVTDTQYF. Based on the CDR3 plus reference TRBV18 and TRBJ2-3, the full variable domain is NAGVMQNPRHLVRRRGQEARLRCSPMKGHSHVYWYRQLPEEGLKFMVYLQKENIIDESGMPKERFSAEFPKEGPSILRIQQVVRGDSAAYFCASSPAGVTDTQYFGPGTRLTVL.

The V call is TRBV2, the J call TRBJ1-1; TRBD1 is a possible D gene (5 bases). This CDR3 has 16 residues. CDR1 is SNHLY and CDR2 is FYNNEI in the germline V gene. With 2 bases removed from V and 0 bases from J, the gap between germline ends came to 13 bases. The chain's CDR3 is CASSERPRQLNTEAFF. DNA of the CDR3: TGTGCCAGCAGTGAAAGGCCTCGACAGTTGAACACTGAAGCTTTCTTT.

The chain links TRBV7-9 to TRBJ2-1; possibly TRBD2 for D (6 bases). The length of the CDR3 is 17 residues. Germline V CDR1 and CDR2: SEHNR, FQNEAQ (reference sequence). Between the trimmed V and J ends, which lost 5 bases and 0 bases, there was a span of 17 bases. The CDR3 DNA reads TGTGCCAGCAGCGCCAGCCCGGGACTCAGCTCCTACAATGAGCAGTTCTTC. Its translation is CASSASPGLSSYNEQFF.

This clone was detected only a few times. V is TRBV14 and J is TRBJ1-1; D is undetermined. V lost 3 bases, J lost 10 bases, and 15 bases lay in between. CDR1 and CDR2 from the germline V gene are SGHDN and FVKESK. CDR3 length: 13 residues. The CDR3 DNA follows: TGTGCCAGCAGCCACCTGACTGGCAGTGGAGCTTTCTTT. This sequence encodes CASSHLTGSGAFF.

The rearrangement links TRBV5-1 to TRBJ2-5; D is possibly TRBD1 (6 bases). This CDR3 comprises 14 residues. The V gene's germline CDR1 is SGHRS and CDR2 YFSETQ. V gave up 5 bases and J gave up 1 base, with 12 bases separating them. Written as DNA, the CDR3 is TGCGCCAGCAGTCATACGGACAGCCAAGAGACCCAGTACTTC. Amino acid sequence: CASSHTDSQETQYF.

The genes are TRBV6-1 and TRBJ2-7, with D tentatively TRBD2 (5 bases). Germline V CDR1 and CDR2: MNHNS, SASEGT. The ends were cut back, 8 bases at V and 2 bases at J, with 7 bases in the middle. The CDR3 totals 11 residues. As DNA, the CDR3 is TGTGCCAGCGGACTGGCCTACGAGCAGTACTTC. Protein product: CASGLAYEQYF.

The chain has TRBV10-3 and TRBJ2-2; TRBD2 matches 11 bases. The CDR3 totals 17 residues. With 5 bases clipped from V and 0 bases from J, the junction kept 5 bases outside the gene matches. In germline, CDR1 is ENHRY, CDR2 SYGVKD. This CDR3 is CAISPTSGKPNTGELFF. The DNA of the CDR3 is TGTGCCATCAGTCCGACTAGCGGGAAACCGAACACCGGGGAGCTGTTTTTT.

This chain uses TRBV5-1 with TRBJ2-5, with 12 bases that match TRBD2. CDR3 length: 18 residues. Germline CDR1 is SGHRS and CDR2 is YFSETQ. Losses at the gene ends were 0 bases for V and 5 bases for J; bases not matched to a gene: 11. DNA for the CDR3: TGCGCCAGCAGCTTGGCCCTAGCGGGAGGGCCCGGCAAGGAGACCCAGTACTTC. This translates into CASSLALAGGPGKETQYF. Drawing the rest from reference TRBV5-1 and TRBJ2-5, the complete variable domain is KAGVTQTPRYLIKTRGQQVTLSCSPISGHRSVSWYQQTPGQGLQFLFEYFSETQRNKGNFPGRFSGRQFSNSRSEMNVSTLELGDSALYLCASSLALAGGPGKETQYFGPGTRLLVL.

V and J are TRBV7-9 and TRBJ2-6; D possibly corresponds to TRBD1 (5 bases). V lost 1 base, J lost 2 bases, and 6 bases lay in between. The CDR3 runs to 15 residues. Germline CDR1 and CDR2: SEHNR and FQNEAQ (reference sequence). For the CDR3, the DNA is TGTGCCAGCAGCTTAGAAGGGGCTGGGGCCAACGTCCTGACTTTC. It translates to CASSLEGAGANVLTF.

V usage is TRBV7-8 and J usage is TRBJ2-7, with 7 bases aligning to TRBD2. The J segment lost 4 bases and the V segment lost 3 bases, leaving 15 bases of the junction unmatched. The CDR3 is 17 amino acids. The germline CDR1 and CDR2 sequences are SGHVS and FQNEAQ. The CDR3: CASSFPRIRDYTYEQYF. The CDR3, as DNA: TGTGCCAGCAGCTTCCCCAGAATCCGGGACTATACTTACGAGCAGTACTTC.

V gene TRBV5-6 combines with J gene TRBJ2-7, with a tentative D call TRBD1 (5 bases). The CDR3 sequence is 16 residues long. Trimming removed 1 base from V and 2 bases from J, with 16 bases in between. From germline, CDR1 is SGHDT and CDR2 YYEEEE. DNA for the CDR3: TGTGCCAGCAGCTTGCTGGGGCCGGTCAAGACCTACGAGCAGTACTTC. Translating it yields CASSLLGPVKTYEQYF.

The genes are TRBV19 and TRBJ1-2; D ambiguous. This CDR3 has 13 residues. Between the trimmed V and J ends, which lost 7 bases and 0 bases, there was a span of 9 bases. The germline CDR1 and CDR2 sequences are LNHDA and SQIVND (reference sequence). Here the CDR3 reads CASKFGTNYGYTF. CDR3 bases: TGTGCCAGTAAATTCGGTACTAACTATGGCTACACCTTC.

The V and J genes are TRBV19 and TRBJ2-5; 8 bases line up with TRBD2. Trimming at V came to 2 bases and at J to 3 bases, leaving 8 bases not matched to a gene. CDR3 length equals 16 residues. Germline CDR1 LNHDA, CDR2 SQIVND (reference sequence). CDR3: CASSITNLAGKETQYF. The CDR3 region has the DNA TGTGCCAGTAGTATAACCAATTTAGCGGGAAAAGAGACCCAGTACTTC.

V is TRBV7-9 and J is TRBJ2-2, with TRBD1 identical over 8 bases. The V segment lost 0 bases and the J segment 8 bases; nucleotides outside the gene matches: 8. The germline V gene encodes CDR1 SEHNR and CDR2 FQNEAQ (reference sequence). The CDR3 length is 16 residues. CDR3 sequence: CASSLAVGTGSGELFF. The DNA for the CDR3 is TGTGCCAGCAGCTTAGCGGTTGGGACAGGTTCGGGGGAGCTGTTTTTT.